These T cell receptor beta chains were read from a single sample in a study of cytomegalovirus exposure and HLA in healthy donors. Method: immunoSEQ multiplex PCR; TCRdb's copy keeps in-frame clones and lacks some. There are approximately 76,000 clones in the sample; around 60% occur only once, and approximately 5.8% lies in the top ten. Sample: PBMCs. The receptors shown here come from a man in his thirties or forties in good health and CMV-seropositive. CDR3s include the opening cysteine and the closing phenylalanine or tryptophan. D genes are given only for firm matches. Rows may omit the clone size; those that give it use once, few, many or a size class.

j_call	v_call	clone_size	d_call	cdr3_nt	cdr3_aa
TRBJ2-5	TRBV30	-	TRBD2	TGTGCCTGGAGTGTTACCGGGAGGGAGACCCAGTACTTC	CAWSVTGRETQYF
TRBJ2-5	TRBV15	-	-	TGTGCCACCAGCAGAGCCCTCCCCGGGGTCGGCCAAGAGACCCAGTACTTC	CATSRALPGVGQETQYF
TRBJ2-1	TRBV29-1	-	TRBD2	TGCAGCGTGGACCTTAGCGGGAGAGAGCAGTTCTTC	CSVDLSGREQFF
TRBJ2-7	TRBV29-1	-	TRBD1	TGCAGCGTTGAAGATCTAGGGGACAGCACCTACGAGCAGTACTTC	CSVEDLGDSTYEQYF
TRBJ2-3	TRBV6-5	-	-	TGTGCCAGCAGTCCAACTAGTATTTCCACAGATACGCAGTATTTT	CASSPTSISTDTQYF
TRBJ2-7	TRBV7-9	-	TRBD1	TGTGCCAGCAGCTTAGGGGGACAGGGGGCGTGTATGTTC	CASSLGGQGACMF
TRBJ2-3	TRBV15	-	TRBD2	TGTGCCACCAGCAGAGTTAGCGGGGGGATTGGTCGGACAGATACGCAGTATTTT	CATSRVSGGIGRTDTQYF
TRBJ2-1	TRBV21-1	-	-	TGTGCCAGCAGCCTCCCCGGGGGAAAGGGGGGGCATGAGCAGTTCTTC	CASSLPGGKGGHEQFF
TRBJ1-5	TRBV28	-	TRBD1	TGTGCCAGCAGTTTCTCAGGGGGAATTCAGCCCCAGCATTTT	CASSFSGGIQPQHF
TRBJ2-5	TRBV9	once	-	TGTGCCAGCAGCGTAGGGTCCGGGATAGAGACCCAGTACTTC	CASSVGSGIETQYF
TRBJ2-5	TRBV4-3	few	TRBD2	TGCGCCAGCAGCCAAGATATAGCGGGAGGACCTTTGGGAGAGACCCAGTACTTC	CASSQDIAGGPLGETQYF
TRBJ1-2	TRBV6-5	many	TRBD1	TGTGCCAGCAGTTACGCCGGACAGGGCCTCGGCTACACCTTC	CASSYAGQGLGYTF
TRBJ1-1	TRBV5-6	few	-	TGTGCCAGCAGCCCAGCCCTAACGGGGGAAACTGAAGCTTTCTTT	CASSPALTGETEAFF
TRBJ1-2	TRBV5-6	-	-	TGTGCCAGCAGCTTGGATCCAGCTAACTATGGCTACACCTTC	CASSLDPANYGYTF
TRBJ1-6	TRBV11-2	-	-	TGTGCCAGCAGCTCAAACCCAGGGATGAATTCACCCCTCCACTTT	CASSSNPGMNSPLHF
TRBJ1-1	TRBV5-1	-	-	TGCGCCAGCAGCTTGGGGCACAAGTCAGGAACTGAAGCTTTCTTT	CASSLGHKSGTEAFF
TRBJ2-7	TRBV5-4	-	-	TGTGCCAGCAGCTTGGAGATCGGGTACCCTCTCGAGCAGTACTTC	CASSLEIGYPLEQYF
TRBJ1-3	TRBV25-1	-	-	TGTGCCAGCAGTCTTATAATAAGAAACACCATATATTTT	CASSLIIRNTIYF
TRBJ1-2	TRBV2	few	-	TGTGCCAGCAGGTCCGACAGAGACTATGGCTACACCTTC	CASRSDRDYGYTF
TRBJ1-4	TRBV7-9	-	-	TGTGCCAGCAGCTTAGTGGCCGGACGGGGTGAAAAACTGTTTTTT	CASSLVAGRGEKLFF
TRBJ2-1	TRBV25-1	-	-	TGTGCCAGCAGTGAATCCCTTGGAACAGATGTCAATGAGCAGTTCTTC	CASSESLGTDVNEQFF
TRBJ2-5	TRBV6-6	-	TRBD1	TGTGCCAGCAGCCCGGGACAGGGTCCAGAGACCCAGTACTTC	CASSPGQGPETQYF
TRBJ2-1	TRBV7-2	-	TRBD2	TGTGCCAGCAGCGCCGGGGGGGTATACAATGAGCAGTTCTTC	CASSAGGVYNEQFF
TRBJ2-3	TRBV7-7	-	-	TGTGCCAGCAGCTTAGGTCTGAGCGGGTGGGACACAGATACGCAGTATTTT	CASSLGLSGWDTDTQYF
TRBJ1-5	TRBV15	-	TRBD1	TGTGCCACCAGAAACAGGGGTCAGCCCCAGCATTTT	CATRNRGQPQHF
TRBJ2-7	TRBV7-9	few	TRBD2	TGTGCCAGCAGCTTCGTTTTGGGTAGCGGGATCTACGAGCAGTACTTC	CASSFVLGSGIYEQYF